These 26 T cell receptor beta chains originate from one sample sequenced in a study of cytotoxic CD8 clonotypes in ibrutinib-treated CLL. Sequencing used immunoSEQ multiplex PCR; TCRdb keeps in-frame clones, though not all of them. Of about 250,000 clones in the sample, under 75% were seen once. The sample consisted of PBMCs, taken after 24 months of ibrutinib treatment. These TCRs come from a human donor with chronic lymphocytic leukemia.

This CDR3 reads CASSRTLQAYEQYF. CDR3 DNA sequence: TGTGCCAGCAGTCGGACACTGCAAGCCTACGAGCAGTACTTC. The chain joins TRBV7-9 to TRBJ2-7; D possibly corresponds to TRBD1 (5 bases). The germline CDR1 and CDR2 sequences are SEHNR and FQNEAQ (reference sequence). Trimming took off 6 bases at V and 2 bases at J, with 14 bases between the two ends. The CDR3 is 14 amino acids.

The chain links TRBV7-8 to TRBJ2-5, with TRBD1 matching 8 bases. V lost 5 bases and J lost 4; bases outside the gene matches: 9. CDR3 length equals 15 residues. Germline V gene lookup returns CDR1 SGHVS and CDR2 FQNEAQ. Here the CDR3 reads CASSPRGQVRETQYF. Here the CDR3 DNA reads TGTGCCAGCAGCCCTAGGGGACAGGTCCGAGAGACCCAGTACTTC.

This clone was seen once. The rearrangement links TRBV27 to TRBJ2-1, with 9 bases aligning to TRBD1. Germline lookup yields CDR1 MNHEY and CDR2 SMNVEV (reference sequence). The CDR3 runs to 16 residues. With 3 bases clipped from V and 8 bases from J, the junction kept 11 bases outside the gene matches. CDR3 nucleotides: TGTGCCAGCAGTTTCTCCGGGACAGGGATGGTGGATGAGCAGTTCTTC. Amino acids: CASSFSGTGMVDEQFF.

This clone was seen just once. The chain is built from TRBV29-1 and TRBJ2-1; 9 bases are shared with TRBD2. Germline V gene data show CDR1 as SQVTM and CDR2 as ANQGSEA. This CDR3 is built from 13 residues. V lost 3 bases to trimming and J lost 7 bases; unmatched junction nucleotides: 4. The CDR3 DNA follows: TGCAGCGTTGACGGCGGGAGGGTGAATGAGCAGTTCTTC. Translating it yields CSVDGGRVNEQFF.

The V gene is TRBV7-9, the J gene TRBJ2-3; TRBD1 matches 7 bases. J lost 2 bases, V lost 9 bases, and 5 bases had no gene match. This CDR3 region has 13 residues. Per the germline V gene, CDR1 is SEHNR and CDR2 is FQNEAQ (reference sequence). CDR3 coding DNA: TGTGCCAGTATGACAGGGTACACAGATACGCAGTATTTT. This codes for CASMTGYTDTQYF.

The chain couples TRBV29-1 to TRBJ1-4, with a tentative D call TRBD1 (5 bases). The germline gives CDR1 SQVTM, CDR2 ANQGSEA. The CDR3 sequence is 12 residues long. V dropped 7 bases and J dropped 8 bases, with 14 bases sitting between them. In DNA, the CDR3 is TGCAGCGCATCCTTCGGGGACGAAAAACTGTTTTTT. It encodes CSASFGDEKLFF. Filled out from reference TRBV29-1 and TRBJ1-4, the complete variable domain reads SAVISQKPSRDICQRGTSLTIQCQVDSQVTMMFWYRQQPGQSLTLIATANQGSEATYESGFVIDKFPISRPNLTFSTLTVSNMSPEDSSIYLCSASFGDEKLFFGSGTQLSVL.

The rearrangement uses TRBV19 and TRBJ1-1; D remains unclear. In germline, CDR1 is LNHDA, CDR2 SQIVND (reference sequence). The CDR3 spans 11 residues. Trimming removed 8 bases from V and 8 bases from J, with 12 bases in between. Here the CDR3 reads CASLGLGEAFF. The CDR3, as DNA: TGTGCCAGTTTAGGTCTGGGGGAAGCTTTCTTT.

The CDR3 region is CAWSGWISSDEQYF. For the CDR3, the DNA is TGTGCCTGGAGTGGGTGGATTAGCAGCGACGAGCAGTACTTC. The V and J genes are TRBV30 and TRBJ2-7; D gene ambiguous. CDR3 length: 14 residues. The ends were cut back, 1 base at V and 5 bases at J, with 15 bases in the middle. Germline V lookup: CDR1 GTSNPN, CDR2 SVGIG (reference sequence).

This chain uses TRBV19 with TRBJ2-7; 14 bases agree with TRBD2. CDR3 length: 16 residues. Trimming cost V 5 bases and J 4 bases; bases outside gene matches: 7. Germline-derived CDR1 and CDR2 are LNHDA and SQIVND (reference sequence). For the CDR3, the DNA is TGTGCCAGTAGTCAGGGACTAGCGGGAGCTTCTTACGAGCAGTACTTC. It specifies CASSQGLAGASYEQYF.

This chain connects TRBV9 to TRBJ2-3; possibly TRBD2 for D (5 bases). The CDR3 is made up of 16 amino acids. Looked up from germline, CDR1 is SGDLS and CDR2 is YYNGEE. The V end was cut by 4 bases, the J end by 2 bases, with 17 bases between. This CDR3 is CASSPGYYVSTDTQYF. In DNA form, the CDR3 reads TGTGCCAGCAGCCCGGGGTACTATGTTTCCACAGATACGCAGTATTTT.

This chain connects TRBV6-5 to TRBJ2-7, with 9 bases lining up with TRBD2. Per germline, CDR1 MNHEY and CDR2 SVGAGI. This CDR3 has 15 amino acids. The V segment lost 1 base and the J segment 1 base; nucleotides outside the gene matches: 2. In nucleotides, the CDR3 is TGTGCCAGCAGTTACTTTACTAGCGGGTCCTACGAGCAGTACTTC. Amino acids: CASSYFTSGSYEQYF.

For this clone: The sample contains more than one DNA sequence encoding this CDR3. V is TRBV6-5 and J is TRBJ1-5; D call uncertain. This CDR3 comprises 14 residues. V lost 0 bases and J 3 bases, leaving 6 bases between the germline ends. Germline V lookup: CDR1 MNHEY, CDR2 SVGAGI. CDR3 coding DNA: TGTGCCAGCAGTTACTCCCGGGACAATCAGCCCCAGCATTTT. Translated: CASSYSRDNQPQHF.

This clone appeared once. This chain connects TRBV7-9 to TRBJ2-7, with D unresolved. Trimming shortened V by 4 bases and J by 6 bases, and 13 bases separated the two germline ends. CDR3 length equals 13 residues. CDR1 and CDR2 (germline): SEHNR, FQNEAQ (reference sequence). This CDR3 is CASSYGVAGEQYF. CDR3 DNA: TGTGCCAGCAGCTATGGTGTCGCCGGCGAGCAGTACTTC.

The genes are TRBV10-1 and TRBJ1-2; possible D gene TRBD1, 6 bases. The germline V gene has CDR1 WNHNN and CDR2 SYGVQD (reference sequence). There are 13 residues in the CDR3. Trimming removed 8 bases at V and 4 bases at J, with 14 bases between. The CDR3, as DNA: TGCGCCAGCGGCCGGGACACCGGCTATGGCTACACCTTC. As protein: CASGRDTGYGYTF.

This clone occurred once. The chain recombines TRBV5-1 with TRBJ1-1; D unclear. This CDR3 has 13 residues. Trimming removed 0 bases from V and 11 bases from J, with 14 bases in between. CDR1 is SGHRS and CDR2 is YFSETQ in the germline V gene. CDR3 in amino acids: CASSLGASGGAFF. CDR3 sequence (DNA): TGCGCCAGCAGCTTGGGGGCCTCTGGTGGGGCTTTCTTT.

The chain links TRBV28 to TRBJ2-2; no definite D call. CDR1 is MDHEN, CDR2 SYDVKM, per germline. CDR3 length equals 15 residues. Trimming took 3 bases from V and 2 from J, leaving 10 bases between them. CDR3 DNA: TGTGCCAGCAGTTTCGCCAGCGATAACACCGGGGAGCTGTTTTTT. Its translation: CASSFASDNTGELFF.

The chain couples TRBV7-3 to TRBJ2-3, with 10 bases matching TRBD2. CDR3 length: 14 residues. The V gene end was trimmed by 5 bases and the J gene end by 5 bases; junction bases not matched to a gene: 4. Germline V gene data show CDR1 as SGHTA and CDR2 as FQGTGA. The CDR3 DNA reads TGTGCCAGCAGCCCGTGGACTAGCGGAGATACGCAGTATTTT. This encodes CASSPWTSGDTQYF.

This chain connects TRBV5-1 to TRBJ2-2; 7 bases line up with TRBD2. Trimming cost V 0 bases and J 4 bases; bases outside gene matches: 9. Per the germline V gene, CDR1 is SGHRS and CDR2 is YFSETQ. The CDR3 loop spans 17 amino acids. The CDR3 DNA reads as TGCGCCAGCAGCTTGGACCCCGGAGGCGGGAGCACCGGGGAGCTGTTTTTT. Encoded protein: CASSLDPGGGSTGELFF.

The V and J genes are TRBV6-6 and TRBJ1-4, with D tentatively TRBD1 (5 bases). Deletions cut 8 bases from V and 7 bases from J, with 11 bases between. Germline V CDR1 and CDR2: MNHNY, SVGAGI (reference sequence). This CDR3 has 12 residues. The CDR3 bases are TGTGCCAGCTCCGACGGGGGTGAAAAACTGTTTTTT. Translating it yields CASSDGGEKLFF.

This chain joins TRBV4-2 and TRBJ2-7, with D possibly called TRBD1 or TRBD2 (6 bases each). The CDR3 consists of 17 residues. V shed 4 bases and J shed 3 bases, with 22 bases lying between them. Germline assignment: CDR1 LGHNA and CDR2 YNFKEQ. The CDR3 region has the DNA TGTGCCAGCAGCCCGGGGGTGGGGGCCCGGTGGAGCTACGAGCAGTACTTC. Residues: CASSPGVGARWSYEQYF.

The genes are TRBV6-5 and TRBJ2-7; a weak D match, TRBD1 (6 bases). Germline V gene sequence: CDR1 MNHEY, CDR2 SVGAGI. Trimming took 0 bases from V and 1 from J, leaving 10 bases between them. CDR3 length: 15 residues. The CDR3 coding sequence is TGTGCCAGCAGTTACTCGGTTCAGGGGTCCTACGAGCAGTACTTC. Translation: CASSYSVQGSYEQYF.

The CDR3, as DNA: TGTGCCAGCAGCCCACTAGCGGGGGAACAAGAGACCCAGTACTTC. Amino acid sequence: CASSPLAGEQETQYF. This sequence joins TRBV7-3 and TRBJ2-5; 11 bases match TRBD2. Germline CDR1 and CDR2: SGHTA and FQGTGA. This CDR3 has 15 residues. V gave up 5 bases and J gave up 2 bases; unmatched junction bases: 4. Full variable domain (outside the CDR3, taken from reference TRBV7-3 and TRBJ2-5): GAGVSQTPSNKVTEKGKYVELRCDPISGHTALYWYRQSLGQGPEFLIYFQGTGAADDSGLPNDRFFAVRPEGSVSTLKIQRTERGDSAVYLCASSPLAGEQETQYFGPGTRLLVL.

This clone was observed a few times. The CDR3 loop is CASSPSVTGELFF. The CDR3 DNA reads as TGTGCCAGCTCACCATCCGTCACCGGGGAGCTGTTTTTT. The genes are TRBV18 and TRBJ2-2; D is uncertain. Germline assignment: CDR1 KGHSH and CDR2 LQKENI. V lost 2 bases, J lost 4 bases, and 5 bases lay in between. The CDR3 loop spans 13 amino acids.

In this sample, this clone turned up a few times. The chain uses TRBV5-1 and TRBJ1-1; D call uncertain. Trimming shortened V by 1 base and J by 7 bases, and 8 bases separated the two germline ends. The CDR3 covers 12 residues. Germline loops: CDR1 SGHRS, CDR2 YFSETQ. CDR3 region: CASSLSANEAFF. CDR3 nucleotide sequence: TGCGCCAGCAGCTTGTCGGCGAATGAAGCTTTCTTT.

The chain links TRBV6-5 to TRBJ2-2; 11 nucleotides align to TRBD1. The CDR3 runs 16 residues. Trimming took 3 bases from V and 2 from J; bases not matched to a gene: 2. Germline assignment: CDR1 MNHEY and CDR2 SVGAGI. The CDR3 sequence: CASSYGTGGNTGELFF. The CDR3 region has the DNA TGTGCCAGCAGTTATGGGACAGGGGGTAACACCGGGGAGCTGTTTTTT.

The gene calls are TRBV4-2 and TRBJ2-7; 8 bases align to TRBD2. The germline V gene encodes CDR1 LGHNA and CDR2 YNFKEQ. The CDR3 length is 14 residues. V was clipped by 2 bases and J by 5 bases; unmatched bases: 5. The CDR3 nucleotides read TGTGCCAGCAGCCAAACTAGCGGTCGCCACGAGCAGTACTTC. It codes for CASSQTSGRHEQYF.